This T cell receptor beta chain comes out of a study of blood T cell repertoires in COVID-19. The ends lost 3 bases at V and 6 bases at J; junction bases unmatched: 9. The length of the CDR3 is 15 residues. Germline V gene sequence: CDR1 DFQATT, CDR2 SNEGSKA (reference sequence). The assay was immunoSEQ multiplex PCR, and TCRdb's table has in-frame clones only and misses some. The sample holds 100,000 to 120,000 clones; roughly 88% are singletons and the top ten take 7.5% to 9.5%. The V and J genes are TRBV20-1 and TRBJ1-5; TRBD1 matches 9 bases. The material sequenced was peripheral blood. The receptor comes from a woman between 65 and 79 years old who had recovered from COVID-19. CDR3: CSASGQGNWGQPQHF. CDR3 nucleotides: TGCAGTGCTAGTGGACAGGGGAATTGGGGTCAGCCCCAGCATTTT.